This passage covers 25 T cell receptor beta chains from one sample sequenced in a study of blood T cell repertoires in COVID-19. Clones were read by immunoSEQ multiplex PCR, and TCRdb kept only the in-frame ones, dropping some. This table holds approximately 130,000 clones, roughly 79% found once. The sample comprised peripheral blood. The receptors here all came from a man older than 75 with acute or convalescent COVID-19.

This chain uses TRBV7-9 with TRBJ1-1, with 10 bases matching TRBD1. Germline CDR1 SEHNR, CDR2 FQNEAQ (reference sequence). The junction had 10 bases not matched to a gene; V was cut back by 4 bases and J by 5 bases. The CDR3 has 16 amino acids. CDR3 amino acids: CASSSPRDRGRTEAFF. The DNA of the CDR3 is TGTGCCAGCAGCTCGCCCCGGGACAGGGGTAGGACTGAAGCTTTCTTT.

The chain links TRBV24-1 to TRBJ2-3, with a tentative D call TRBD2 (6 bases). The germline CDR1 and CDR2 sequences are KGHDR and SFDVKD. V gave up 2 bases and J gave up 4 bases, with 15 bases separating them. This CDR3 is built from 16 residues. CDR3 sequence reads: CATSDSGTRGADTQYF. The CDR3 nucleotides read TGTGCCACCAGTGATTCAGGGACCCGCGGGGCAGATACGCAGTATTTT.

The chain is built from TRBV7-9 and TRBJ1-1; 10 bases are shared with TRBD1. CDR1 is SEHNR and CDR2 is FQNEAQ in the germline V gene (reference sequence). The junction had 8 bases not matched to a gene; V was cut back by 3 bases and J by 4 bases. The CDR3 spans 16 residues. The CDR3 is CASSFRTGGSATEAFF. The CDR3 nucleotides read TGTGCCAGCAGCTTTCGGACAGGGGGGTCAGCCACTGAAGCTTTCTTT.

V and J are TRBV13 and TRBJ1-6; D possibly corresponds to TRBD1 (5 bases). The CDR3 is 14 amino acids. The V gene's germline CDR1 is PRHDT and CDR2 FYEKMQ (reference sequence). V was shortened by 4 bases and J by 13 bases, with 17 bases between the two germline ends. The CDR3 nucleotides are TGTGCCAGCAGCTCCCCCGGGACTACATATCCCCTCCACTTT. Translation: CASSSPGTTYPLHF.

The chain combines TRBV5-6 with TRBJ2-7; the match to TRBD2 covers 7 bases. Unmatched junction bases numbered 3, after V lost 0 bases and J lost 6 bases. Germline loops: CDR1 SGHDT, CDR2 YYEEEE. The CDR3 loop spans 13 amino acids. The CDR3 DNA reads as TGTGCCAGCAGCTTGGGCGGGAGAGGCGAGCAGTACTTC. Amino acid sequence: CASSLGGRGEQYF.

The chain uses TRBV7-9 and TRBJ1-3; TRBD1 is a possible D gene (6 bases). Germline V gene lookup returns CDR1 SEHNR and CDR2 FQNEAQ (reference sequence). Trimming shortened V by 7 bases and J by 7 bases, and 20 bases separated the two germline ends. This CDR3 spans 15 amino acids. CDR3 sequence: CASTPNRALVNTIYF. In DNA form, the CDR3 reads TGTGCCAGCACCCCAAACAGGGCCCTGGTTAACACCATATATTTT.

The rearrangement joins TRBV4-3 to TRBJ2-3, with D possibly being TRBD1 (5 bases). This CDR3 is 15 amino acids long. Trimming cost V 2 bases and J 0 bases, with 9 bases left between them. Germline loops: CDR1 LGHNA, CDR2 YSLEER. CDR3 coding DNA: TGCGCCAGCAGCCAACGTCAGGGAAGCACAGATACGCAGTATTTT. Its protein is CASSQRQGSTDTQYF.

This clone showed up many times. The genes are TRBV19 and TRBJ1-1; tentatively, D is TRBD1 (5 bases). The germline gives CDR1 LNHDA, CDR2 SQIVND (reference sequence). CDR3 length: 11 amino acids. V was pared by 5 bases and J by 5 bases, with 6 bases between. The CDR3 coding sequence is TGTGCCAGTAGTGGGGGGACTGAAGCTTTCTTT. Amino acids: CASSGGTEAFF.

This clone was counted once. V gene TRBV9 combines with J gene TRBJ2-5; D not resolved. This CDR3 is built from 13 residues. Germline CDR1 and CDR2: SGDLS and YYNGEE. With 1 base removed from V and 2 bases from J, the gap between germline ends came to 6 bases. Here the CDR3 reads CASSVSQQETQYF. CDR3 DNA sequence: TGTGCCAGCAGCGTAAGTCAGCAAGAGACCCAGTACTTC.

The V and J genes are TRBV18 and TRBJ2-1; D remains ambiguous. CDR3 length equals 14 residues. CDR1 KGHSH and CDR2 LQKENI come from the germline V gene. Between the trimmed V and J ends, which lost 2 bases and 0 bases, there was a span of 5 bases. In DNA form, the CDR3 reads TGTGCCAGCTCACCAGAGAGCTCCTACAATGAGCAGTTCTTC. The encoded protein is CASSPESSYNEQFF. The full variable domain, its missing parts supplied by reference TRBV18 and TRBJ2-1, is NAGVMQNPRHLVRRRGQEARLRCSPMKGHSHVYWYRQLPEEGLKFMVYLQKENIIDESGMPKERFSAEFPKEGPSILRIQQVVRGDSAAYFCASSPESSYNEQFFGPGTRLTVL.

This chain links TRBV2 with TRBJ1-4; perhaps TRBD1 as D (6 bases). Between the trimmed V and J ends, which lost 7 bases and 2 bases, there was a span of 11 bases. Germline V gene lookup returns CDR1 SNHLY and CDR2 FYNNEI. This CDR3 has 14 amino acids. CDR3 region: CASKQGFTNEKLFF. CDR3 nucleotides: TGTGCCAGCAAACAGGGATTCACTAATGAAAAACTGTTTTTT.

This CDR3 reads CASSLGWDRGYNEQFF. CDR3 nucleotides: TGTGCCAGCAGCTTGGGTTGGGACAGAGGTTACAATGAGCAGTTCTTC. The J gene is TRBJ2-1, the V gene TRBV5-6; 7 nucleotides line up with TRBD1. Unmatched junction bases numbered 7, after V lost 0 bases and J lost 4 bases. CDR1 is SGHDT, CDR2 YYEEEE, per germline. The CDR3 covers 16 residues.

The chain carries TRBV5-4 and TRBJ2-2; TRBD2 agrees at 12 bases. This CDR3 spans 18 amino acids. The V gene's germline CDR1 is SGHNT and CDR2 YYREEE (reference sequence). Germline trimming cut 4 bases from V and 5 bases from J; bases unmatched to any gene: 12. DNA of the CDR3: TGTGCCAGCAGCGGTGGTCGGTCTAGCGGGGGGGCAACCGGGGAGCTGTTTTTT. This sequence encodes CASSGGRSSGGATGELFF. The whole variable domain, filled in from reference TRBV5-4 and TRBJ2-2, reads ETGVTQSPTHLIKTRGQQVTLRCSSQSGHNTVSWYQQALGQGPQFIFQYYREEENGRGNFPPRFSGLQFPNYSSELNVNALELDDSALYLCASSGGRSSGGATGELFFGEGSRLTVL.

The chain recombines TRBV9 with TRBJ2-7; D possibly corresponds to TRBD1 (5 bases). Germline assignment: CDR1 SGDLS and CDR2 YYNGEE. This CDR3 is 15 amino acids long. Trimming shortened V by 0 bases and J by 3 bases, and 13 bases separated the two germline ends. The CDR3 sequence: CASSVEGSADYEQYF. The CDR3 DNA sequence: TGTGCCAGCAGCGTAGAGGGGTCCGCCGACTACGAGCAGTACTTC.

The chain links TRBV24-1 to TRBJ2-1; 9 nucleotides align to TRBD2. The germline V gene encodes CDR1 KGHDR and CDR2 SFDVKD. V shed 3 bases and J 6 bases; nucleotides not matched to a gene: 8. The CDR3 spans 16 residues. CDR3 sequence (DNA): TGTGCCACCAGTGATGCAGCGGGGGGCAGTGTCAATGAGCAGTTCTTC. As protein: CATSDAAGGSVNEQFF.

The table lists this clone with many counts. This chain joins TRBV12-3 or TRBV12-4 and TRBJ1-3; D is unclear. This CDR3 contains 11 residues. Deletions cut 3 bases from V and 6 bases from J, with 3 bases between. CDR3 sequence (DNA): TGTGCCAGCAGTTTTATAAACACCATATATTTT. The encoded protein is CASSFINTIYF.

This chain connects TRBV3-1 (or the pseudogene TRBV3-2) to TRBJ1-2; possibly TRBD1 for D (5 bases). Per the germline V gene, CDR1 is LGHDT and CDR2 is YNNKEL (reference sequence). Trimming pared 9 bases from V and 3 bases from J, leaving 17 bases between. The CDR3 contains 14 residues. The CDR3 nucleotides read TGTGCCAGTCAGGGCGGCAGTTCGTACTATGGCTACACCTTC. It translates to CASQGGSSYYGYTF.

This clone was found a few times. The chain recombines TRBV2 with TRBJ1-4, with D possibly matching TRBD1 (6 bases). Germline CDR1 is SNHLY and CDR2 is FYNNEI. Deletions cut 5 bases from V and 4 bases from J, with 14 bases between. The CDR3 totals 15 residues. In DNA, the CDR3 is TGTGCCAGCAGTAACCGGCAGGGGTATAATGAAAAACTGTTTTTT. Its translation: CASSNRQGYNEKLFF.

This clone has more than one count but fewer than ten. J is TRBJ1-2 and V is TRBV3-1 (or the pseudogene TRBV3-2), with 7 positions matching TRBD1. Trimming removed 0 bases from V and 0 bases from J; junction bases left unmatched: 10. The CDR3 contains 18 residues. Germline V CDR1 and CDR2: LGHDT, YNNKEL (reference sequence). The CDR3 reads CASSQDCRVQGPNYGYTF. The DNA for the CDR3 is TGTGCCAGCAGCCAAGATTGTCGTGTACAGGGGCCTAACTATGGCTACACCTTC.

The chain is built from TRBV11-2 and TRBJ2-7; maybe TRBD1 (6 bases). Germline CDR1 and CDR2: SGHAT and FQNNGV. This CDR3 is 17 amino acids long. With 5 bases removed from V and 2 bases from J, the gap between germline ends came to 22 bases. As DNA, the CDR3 is TGTGCCAGCAGCCCCAGTCTGGGGGCAGGGGCCCCCTACGAGCAGTACTTC. It translates to CASSPSLGAGAPYEQYF. The entire variable domain, with the rest obtained from reference TRBV11-2 and TRBJ2-7, is as follows: EAGVAQSPRYKIIEKRQSVAFWCNPISGHATLYWYQQILGQGPKLLIQFQNNGVVDDSQLPKDRFSAERLKGVDSTLKIQPAKLEDSAVYLCASSPSLGAGAPYEQYFGPGTRLTVT.

Points on this clone: Other DNA sequences in this sample translate to the same CDR3. The chain is built from TRBV9 and TRBJ2-5; TRBD2 aligns across 8 bases. The CDR3 extends over 14 amino acids. Germline V gene lookup returns CDR1 SGDLS and CDR2 YYNGEE. Germline trimming cut 2 bases from V and 5 bases from J; bases unmatched to any gene: 5. CDR3 sequence (DNA): TGTGCCAGCAGCGTTAGCGGGGTTGGGGAGACCCAGTACTTC. It is translated as CASSVSGVGETQYF.

Of note for this clone: The same CDR3 arises from other DNA sequences in this sample as well. The chain recombines TRBV7-9 with TRBJ1-1, with D tentatively TRBD1 (6 bases). Germline V gives CDR1 SEHNR, CDR2 FQNEAQ (reference sequence). This CDR3 contains 13 residues. With 5 bases removed from V and 5 bases from J, the gap between germline ends came to 12 bases. CDR3 bases: TGTGCCAGCAGCCCACAGGGAAGGACTGAAGCTTTCTTT. It specifies CASSPQGRTEAFF.

This clone was observed a handful of times. The gene calls are TRBV7-8 and TRBJ2-5; 10 bases are a match to TRBD2. The J segment lost 5 bases and the V segment lost 5 bases, leaving 8 bases of the junction unmatched. Germline V gene sequence: CDR1 SGHVS, CDR2 FQNEAQ. The CDR3 has 15 amino acids. The CDR3 DNA follows: TGTGCCAGCAGCGCCAGCGGGGGGGCCAGGGAGACCCAGTACTTC. It codes for CASSASGGARETQYF.

V gene TRBV6-4 combines with J gene TRBJ1-4, with a tentative D call TRBD1 (6 bases). The germline V gene encodes CDR1 MRHNA and CDR2 SNTAGT. V was shortened by 3 bases and J by 0 bases, with 17 bases between the two germline ends. This CDR3 contains 18 residues. CDR3 DNA: TGTGCCAGCAGTGATTGTTTCGGACAGCACTCAACTAATGAAAAACTGTTTTTT. Translating gives CASSDCFGQHSTNEKLFF.

This clone came up a few times. The V and J genes are TRBV12-3 or TRBV12-4 and TRBJ2-4; D gene unclear. This CDR3 spans 13 amino acids. V was cut by 5 bases and J by 9 bases, with 14 bases left in between. This CDR3 is CASSPTLSGIQYF. The CDR3, as DNA: TGTGCCAGCAGTCCTACACTCTCGGGCATTCAGTACTTC.